This T cell receptor (beta chain) comes out of a study of T cells in localized non-small cell lung cancer (dated by TCRdb to between 2020 and 2021). Turning to the overall study: T cell repertoires of 200 to 300 early-stage NSCLC patients were analyzed, with tumors being compared against uninvolved tumor-adjacent lungs. All 220 or so NSCLC patients in the cohort were treatment-naive and had localized lung tumors that were resected. NSCLC patients had a mean age of around 61 years, and more than 120 were male and about a hundred female. The research as a whole found: Because of the exploratory design, TCR variables were selected using unadjusted p-values without false-discovery rate correction. Longer overall survival was associated with higher T cell density in blood, whereas shorter survival was associated with higher clonality in adjacent lung. Uninvolved tumor-adjacent lung showed the highest T cell clonality, higher than tumor, which suggests more focused antigenic responses in the adjacent lung. Because multi-region sequencing of the tumors was not done, intratumor heterogeneity could not be ruled out. A median of around 62 of the top 100 tumor clones turned up in the paired uninvolved adjacent lung, and around 27 of those clones also ranked among the top 100 of that same adjacent lung.

Measured from the cysteine to the phenylalanine, the CDR3 is 13 residues long. CDR3 DNA is the only sequence kept; it has 39 bases, read in frame from the first base. As encoded in the germline V gene (reference sequence), CDR1 is GTSNPN while CDR2 is SVGIG. Between the V and J ends, shortened by 2 bases and 3 bases respectively, the junction contains 10 bases. At diagnosis, peripheral blood, uninvolved tumor-adjacent lung and tumor were collected and stored as a combination of fresh-frozen and FFPE material. For TCR repertoire profiling, the blood samples were analyzed as peripheral blood mononuclear cells. TCR beta CDR3 regions were sequenced from DNA using the immunoSEQ Assay. The original pipeline was this. To compute T cell density, TCR beta template counts were normalized to usable DNA, which was estimated by amplifying housekeeping genes. Richness was estimated with the preseqR package, extrapolating to 400,000 templates for PBMC samples and 120,000 templates for tissue samples. Clonality was defined by subtracting Pielou's evenness from one. Tissue-enriched TCRs were identified by differential abundance testing using productive amino-acid clonotypes, minimum total count 5 and alpha 0.1. The Jaccard Index and the Morisita Overlap Index were used to quantify repertoire overlap between compartments. GLIPH clustered TCR beta CDR3s with public tetramer-defined viral CDR3s; viral motifs required at least three viral sequences plus V-gene enrichment. TCRdb retrieved this table from immuneACCESS and kept in-frame rearrangements only. Not all clones are present; in checked studies, unresolved V genes account for under half, and no reason is known for the remainder. Clone size and V and J calls were adopted from that table, with D and trimming inferred from the DNA. The sample profile shows roughly 76,000 clones; less than 85% of them were found once. The ten largest clones represent 19% of the sample.

As regards this clone: Its antigen is not yet known. It has no much larger one-base neighbor in the sample; base qualities were not kept.

The sequence was obtained from a man between 40 and 70 years old with stage II squamous cell lung carcinoma. The rearranged chain carries TRBV30 and TRBJ1-1, with the D segment identity uncertain. Sequencing was performed on PBMCs, taken before any cancer treatment. The nucleotides are TGTGCCTGGAGTTACGGGTGGGACACTGAAGCTTTCTTT. Protein translation: CAWSYGWDTEAFF.